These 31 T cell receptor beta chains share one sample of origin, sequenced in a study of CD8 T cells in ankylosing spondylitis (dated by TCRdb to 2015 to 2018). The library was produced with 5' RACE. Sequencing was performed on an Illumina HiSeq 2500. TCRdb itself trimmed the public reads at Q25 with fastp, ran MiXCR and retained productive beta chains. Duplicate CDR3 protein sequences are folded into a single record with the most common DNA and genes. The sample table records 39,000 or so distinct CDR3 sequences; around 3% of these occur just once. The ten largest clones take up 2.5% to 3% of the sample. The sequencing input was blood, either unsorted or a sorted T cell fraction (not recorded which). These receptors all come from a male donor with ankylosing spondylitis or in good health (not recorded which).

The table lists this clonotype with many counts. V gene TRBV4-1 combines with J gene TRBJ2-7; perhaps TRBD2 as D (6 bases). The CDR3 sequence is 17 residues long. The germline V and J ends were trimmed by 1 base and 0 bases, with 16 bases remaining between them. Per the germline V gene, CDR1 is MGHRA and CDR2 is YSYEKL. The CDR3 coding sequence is TGCGCCAGCAGCCAAGCCGTGATAGCGGTGGACTCCTACGAGCAGTACGTC. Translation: CASSQAVIAVDSYEQYV.

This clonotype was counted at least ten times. In DNA form, the CDR3 reads TGTGCCAGCAGCGTGTCCAGCACCGGGGAGCTGTTTTTT. It translates to CASSVSSTGELFF. The rearrangement joins TRBV9 to TRBJ2-2, with unresolved D. The CDR3 length is 13 residues. Germline CDR1 reads SGDLS; CDR2 reads YYNGEE. Trimming removed 2 bases at V and 4 bases at J, with 6 bases between.

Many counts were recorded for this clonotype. The DNA for the CDR3 is TGTGCCAGCAGCGCAGAGGCCAGGGGGGGCCACAATGAGCAGTTCTTC. This gives the protein CASSAEARGGHNEQFF. The chain has TRBV9 and TRBJ2-1; D assignment may be TRBD1 or TRBD2 (7 bases each). Trimming stripped 3 bases from V and 5 bases from J, with 18 bases between. This CDR3 has 16 amino acids. Germline V gene data show CDR1 as SGDLS and CDR2 as YYNGEE.

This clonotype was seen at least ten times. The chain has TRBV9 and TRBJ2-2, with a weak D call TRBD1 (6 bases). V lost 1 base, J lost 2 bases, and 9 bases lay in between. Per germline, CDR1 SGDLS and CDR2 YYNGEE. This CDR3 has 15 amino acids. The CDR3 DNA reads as TGTGCCAGCAGCGTAATGGGACACAACACCGGGGAGCTGTTTTTT. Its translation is CASSVMGHNTGELFF.

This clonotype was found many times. CDR3 sequence: CASSKRGSYEQYV. In DNA form, the CDR3 reads TGTGCCAGCAGCAAACGGGGATCCTACGAGCAGTACGTC. The V and J genes are TRBV21-1 and TRBJ2-7. TRBV21-1 is flagged as a pseudogene. The CDR3 runs to 13 residues.

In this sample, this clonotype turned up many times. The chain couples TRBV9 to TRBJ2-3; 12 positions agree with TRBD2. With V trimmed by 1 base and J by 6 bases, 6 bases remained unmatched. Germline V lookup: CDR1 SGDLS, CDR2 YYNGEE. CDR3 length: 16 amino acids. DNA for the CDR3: TGTGCCAGCAGCGTAACTAGCGGGGGGCCCCGCGATACGCAGTATTTT. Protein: CASSVTSGGPRDTQYF.

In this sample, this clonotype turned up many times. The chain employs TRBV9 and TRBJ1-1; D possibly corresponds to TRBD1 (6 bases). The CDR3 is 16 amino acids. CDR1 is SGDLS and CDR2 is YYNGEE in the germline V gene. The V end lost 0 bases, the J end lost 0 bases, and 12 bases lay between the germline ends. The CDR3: CASSVGPGGMNTEAFF. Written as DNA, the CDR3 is TGTGCCAGCAGCGTAGGCCCCGGGGGCATGAACACTGAAGCTTTCTTT.

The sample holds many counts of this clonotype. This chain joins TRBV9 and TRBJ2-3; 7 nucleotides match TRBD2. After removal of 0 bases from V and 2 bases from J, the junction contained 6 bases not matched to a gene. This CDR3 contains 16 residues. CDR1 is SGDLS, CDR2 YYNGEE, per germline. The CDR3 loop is CASSVAATSPTDTQYF. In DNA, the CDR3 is TGTGCCAGCAGCGTAGCCGCGACTAGCCCCACAGATACGCAGTATTTT.

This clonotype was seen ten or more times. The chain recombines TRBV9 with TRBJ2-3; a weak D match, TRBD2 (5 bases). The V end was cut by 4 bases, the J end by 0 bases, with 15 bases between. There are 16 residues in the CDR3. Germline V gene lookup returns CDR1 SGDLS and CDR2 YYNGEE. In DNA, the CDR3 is TGTGCCAGCAGCCCCAGCGGAGCCCGGAGCACAGATACGCAGTATTTT. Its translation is CASSPSGARSTDTQYF. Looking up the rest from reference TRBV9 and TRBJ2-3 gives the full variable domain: DSGVTQTPKHLITATGQRVTLRCSPRSGDLSVYWYQQSLDQGLQFLIQYYNGEERAKGNILERFSAQQFPDLHSELNLSSLELGDSALYFCASSPSGARSTDTQYFGPGTRLTVL.

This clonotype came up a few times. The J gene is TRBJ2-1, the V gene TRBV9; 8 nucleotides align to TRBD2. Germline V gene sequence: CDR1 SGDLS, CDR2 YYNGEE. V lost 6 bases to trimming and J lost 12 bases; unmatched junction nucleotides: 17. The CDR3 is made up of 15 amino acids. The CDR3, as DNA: TGTGCCAGCAAGCCCGCGGGAGGCTCCCCTGGGGGGCAGTTCTTC. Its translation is CASKPAGGSPGGQFF.

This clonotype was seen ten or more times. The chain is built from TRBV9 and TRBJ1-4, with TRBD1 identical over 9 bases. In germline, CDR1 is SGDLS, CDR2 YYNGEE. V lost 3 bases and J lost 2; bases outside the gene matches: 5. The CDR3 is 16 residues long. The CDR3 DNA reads TGTGCCAGCAGCGGTGGACAGGGGAGGACTAATGAAAAACTGTTTTTT. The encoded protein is CASSGGQGRTNEKLFF.

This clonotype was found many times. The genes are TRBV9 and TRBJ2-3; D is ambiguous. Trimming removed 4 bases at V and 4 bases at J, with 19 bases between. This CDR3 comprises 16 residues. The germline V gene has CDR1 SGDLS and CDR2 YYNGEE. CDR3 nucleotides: TGTGCCAGCAGCCCCCGGGCTCAGAGTGTCTCAGATACGCAGTATTTT. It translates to CASSPRAQSVSDTQYF.

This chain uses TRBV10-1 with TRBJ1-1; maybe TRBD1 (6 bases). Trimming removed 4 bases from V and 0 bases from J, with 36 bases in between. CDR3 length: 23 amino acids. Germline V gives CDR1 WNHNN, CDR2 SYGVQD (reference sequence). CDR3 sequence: CASSVRAQGLDNPVVMMNTEAFF. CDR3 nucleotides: TGCGCCAGCAGTGTAAGGGCCCAGGGGCTAGATAATCCAGTCGTCATGATGAACACTGAAGCTTTCTTT.

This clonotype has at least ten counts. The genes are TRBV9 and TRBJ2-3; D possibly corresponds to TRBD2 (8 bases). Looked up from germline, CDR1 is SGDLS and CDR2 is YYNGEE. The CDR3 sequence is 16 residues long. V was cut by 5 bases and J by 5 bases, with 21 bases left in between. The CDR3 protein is CASSQGGGGRGDTQYF. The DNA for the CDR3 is TGTGCCAGCAGTCAAGGGGGCGGGGGGCGCGGAGATACGCAGTATTTT.

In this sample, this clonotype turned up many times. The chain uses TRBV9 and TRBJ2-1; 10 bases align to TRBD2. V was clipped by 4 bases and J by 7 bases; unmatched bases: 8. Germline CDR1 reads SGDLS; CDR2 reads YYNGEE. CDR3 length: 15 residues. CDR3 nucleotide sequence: TGTGCCAGCAGCCCAGTAGCGGGAGGTTTTAATGAGCAGTTCTTC. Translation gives CASSPVAGGFNEQFF. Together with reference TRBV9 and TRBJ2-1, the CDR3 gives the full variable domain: DSGVTQTPKHLITATGQRVTLRCSPRSGDLSVYWYQQSLDQGLQFLIQYYNGEERAKGNILERFSAQQFPDLHSELNLSSLELGDSALYFCASSPVAGGFNEQFFGPGTRLTVL.

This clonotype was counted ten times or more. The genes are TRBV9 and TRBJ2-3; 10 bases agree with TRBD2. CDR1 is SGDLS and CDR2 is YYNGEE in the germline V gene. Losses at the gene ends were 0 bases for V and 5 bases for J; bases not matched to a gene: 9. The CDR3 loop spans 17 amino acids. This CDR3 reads CASSVATASGRVDTQYF. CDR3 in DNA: TGTGCCAGCAGCGTAGCTACGGCTAGCGGGAGAGTAGATACGCAGTATTTT. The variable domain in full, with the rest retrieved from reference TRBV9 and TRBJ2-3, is DSGVTQTPKHLITATGQRVTLRCSPRSGDLSVYWYQQSLDQGLQFLIQYYNGEERAKGNILERFSAQQFPDLHSELNLSSLELGDSALYFCASSVATASGRVDTQYFGPGTRLTVL.

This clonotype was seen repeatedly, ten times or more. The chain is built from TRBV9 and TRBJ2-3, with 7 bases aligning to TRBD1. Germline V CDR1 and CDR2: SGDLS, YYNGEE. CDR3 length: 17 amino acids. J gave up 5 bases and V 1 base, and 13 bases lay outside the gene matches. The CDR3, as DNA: TGTGCCAGCAGCGTAAGGGGAGTAGGGGGCCGGGAAGATACGCAGTATTTT. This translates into CASSVRGVGGREDTQYF.

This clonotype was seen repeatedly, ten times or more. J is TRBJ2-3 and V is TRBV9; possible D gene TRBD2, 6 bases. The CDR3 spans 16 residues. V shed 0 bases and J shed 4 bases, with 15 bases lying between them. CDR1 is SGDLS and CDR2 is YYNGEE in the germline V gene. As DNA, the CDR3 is TGTGCCAGCAGCGTAGGACGGGGGATCGTCGCAGATACGCAGTATTTT. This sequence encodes CASSVGRGIVADTQYF.

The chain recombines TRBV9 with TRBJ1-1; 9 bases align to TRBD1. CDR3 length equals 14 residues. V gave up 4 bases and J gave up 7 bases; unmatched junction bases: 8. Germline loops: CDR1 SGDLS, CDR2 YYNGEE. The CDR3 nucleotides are TGTGCCAGCAGCTTCACGGGACAGGGACATGAAGCTTTCTTT. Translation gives CASSFTGQGHEAFF.

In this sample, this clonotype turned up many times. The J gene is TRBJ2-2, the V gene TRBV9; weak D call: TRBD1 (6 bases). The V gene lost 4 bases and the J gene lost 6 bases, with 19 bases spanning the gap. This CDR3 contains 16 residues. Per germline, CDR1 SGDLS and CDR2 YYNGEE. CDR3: CASSYWRQVGAGELFF. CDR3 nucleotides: TGTGCCAGCAGCTACTGGAGACAGGTTGGGGCCGGGGAGCTGTTTTTT.

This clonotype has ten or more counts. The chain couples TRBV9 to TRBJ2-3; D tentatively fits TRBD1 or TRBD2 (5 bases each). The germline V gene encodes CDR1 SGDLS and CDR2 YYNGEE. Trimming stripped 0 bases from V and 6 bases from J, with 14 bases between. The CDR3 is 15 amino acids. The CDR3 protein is CASSVGGGAADTQYF. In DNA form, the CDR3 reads TGTGCCAGCAGCGTAGGTGGGGGTGCGGCGGATACGCAGTATTTT.

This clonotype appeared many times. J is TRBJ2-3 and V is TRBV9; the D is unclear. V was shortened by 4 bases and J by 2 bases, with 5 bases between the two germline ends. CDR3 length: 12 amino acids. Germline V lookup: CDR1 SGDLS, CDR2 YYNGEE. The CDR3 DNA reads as TGTGCCAGCAGCTCCACCACAGATACGCAGTATTTT. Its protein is CASSSTTDTQYF.

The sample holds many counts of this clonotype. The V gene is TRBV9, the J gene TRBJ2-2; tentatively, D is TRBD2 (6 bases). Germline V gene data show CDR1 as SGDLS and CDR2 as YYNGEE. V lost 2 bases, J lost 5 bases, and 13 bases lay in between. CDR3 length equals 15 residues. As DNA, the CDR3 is TGTGCCAGCAGCGTGCGCGTCGGGGGTACCGGGGAGCTGTTTTTT. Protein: CASSVRVGGTGELFF.

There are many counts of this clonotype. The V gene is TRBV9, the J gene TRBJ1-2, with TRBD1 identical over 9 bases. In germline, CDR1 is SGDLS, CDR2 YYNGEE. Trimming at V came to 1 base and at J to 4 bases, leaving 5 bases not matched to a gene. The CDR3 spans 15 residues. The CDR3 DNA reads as TGTGCCAGCAGCGTAATGACAGGGGGAGGCTATGGCTACACCTTC. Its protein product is CASSVMTGGGYGYTF.

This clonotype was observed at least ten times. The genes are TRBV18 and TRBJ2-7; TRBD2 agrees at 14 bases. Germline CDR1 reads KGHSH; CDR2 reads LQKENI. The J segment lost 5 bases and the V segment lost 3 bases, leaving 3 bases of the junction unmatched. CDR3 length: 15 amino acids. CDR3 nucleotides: TGTGCCAGCTCACCCGAGGGACTAGCGGGAGACGAGCAGTACGTC. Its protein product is CASSPEGLAGDEQYV.

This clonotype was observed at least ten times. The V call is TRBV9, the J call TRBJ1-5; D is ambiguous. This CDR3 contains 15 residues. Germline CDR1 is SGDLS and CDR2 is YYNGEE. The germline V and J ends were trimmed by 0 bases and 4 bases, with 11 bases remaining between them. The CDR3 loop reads CASSVGVGPNQPQHF. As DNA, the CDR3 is TGTGCCAGCAGCGTAGGTGTCGGGCCTAATCAGCCCCAGCATTTT.

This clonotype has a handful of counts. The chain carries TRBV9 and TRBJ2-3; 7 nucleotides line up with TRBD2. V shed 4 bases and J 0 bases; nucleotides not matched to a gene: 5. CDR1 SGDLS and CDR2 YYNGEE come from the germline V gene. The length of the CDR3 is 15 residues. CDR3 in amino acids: CASSYKAGSTDTQYF. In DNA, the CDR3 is TGTGCCAGCAGCTATAAAGCGGGGAGCACAGATACGCAGTATTTT.

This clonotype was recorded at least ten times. CDR3 nucleotide sequence: TGTGCCAGCAGCGTAGACGTAGCGGGGGGGCCAAGAGATACGCAGTATTTT. Encoded protein: CASSVDVAGGPRDTQYF. V gene TRBV9 combines with J gene TRBJ2-3; 11 bases line up with TRBD2. Germline values: CDR1 SGDLS, CDR2 YYNGEE. The CDR3 contains 17 residues. V lost 0 bases and J lost 5; bases outside the gene matches: 8.

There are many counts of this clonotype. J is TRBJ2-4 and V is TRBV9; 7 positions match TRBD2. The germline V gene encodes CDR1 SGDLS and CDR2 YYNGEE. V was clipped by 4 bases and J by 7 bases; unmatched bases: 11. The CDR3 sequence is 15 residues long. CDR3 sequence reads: CASSPQGGVKNIQYF. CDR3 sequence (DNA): TGTGCCAGCAGCCCCCAGGGAGGGGTAAAGAACATTCAGTACTTC.

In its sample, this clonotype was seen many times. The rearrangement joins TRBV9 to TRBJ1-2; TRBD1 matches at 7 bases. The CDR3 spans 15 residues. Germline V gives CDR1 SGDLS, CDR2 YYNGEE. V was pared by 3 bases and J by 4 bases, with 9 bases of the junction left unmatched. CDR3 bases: TGTGCCAGCAGCGGGGGGACAGATCGACGCTATGGCTACACCTTC. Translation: CASSGGTDRRYGYTF.

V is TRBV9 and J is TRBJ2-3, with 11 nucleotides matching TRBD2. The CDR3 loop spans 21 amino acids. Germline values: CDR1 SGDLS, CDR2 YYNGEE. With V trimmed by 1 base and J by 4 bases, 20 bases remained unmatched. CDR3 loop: CASSVNLQPILAGGRADTQYF. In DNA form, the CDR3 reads TGTGCCAGCAGCGTAAACCTCCAACCTATCCTAGCGGGAGGTAGGGCAGATACGCAGTATTTT.